This T cell receptor beta chain was obtained from a study of blood T cell repertoires in COVID-19 (dated by TCRdb to about 2020). Regarding the complete study: The collaborator samples originated in the United States, Italy and Spain and spanned the acute and convalescent phases of COVID-19. The prospective study material was composed of cDNA or gDNA derived from T cells, B-cell-depleted T cells, or PBMCs. The dataset comprised deeply sampled blood TCRbeta repertoires from subjects exposed to, actively infected with, or recovered from COVID-19. A freely available public database, intended as a resource for researchers studying the immune response to SARS-CoV-2, is where the repertoires were released. Samples were obtained from the ongoing ImmuneRACE study (first 160 participants) and from about 1,300 subjects provided by 6 global collaborators. Nearly every sample came with metadata listing a de-identified subject ID, COVID-19 status, age in years and sex. Where available, HLA class I and class II types were taken from metadata supplied by the sample provider and were not determined by assay-based typing.

Each collaborating institution followed its own protocols to collect whole blood in K2EDTA tubes. For TCRbeta analysis, collaborator samples were shipped as frozen whole blood, as isolated PBMCs, or as DNA extracted from either sample type. Turning to this clone: It has no known antigen specificity. Base qualities are not at hand, and no much larger clone is one base apart.

TCRbeta CDR3 regions were amplified from genomic DNA by means of the immunoSEQ Assay, a bias-controlled multiplex PCR. Concerning the study's data processing: The number of nucleated cells in each sample was estimated by amplification of reference gene primers within the assay. To quantify the absolute abundance of each unique TCRbeta CDR3 rearrangement, sequence reads were collapsed and filtered. For each sample, productive Simpson clonality was calculated as the square root of Simpson's diversity index over productive rearrangements. TCRdb limited this immuneACCESS table to in-frame rearrangements with V and J called. A share of clones is missing; checked studies link under half to unresolved V genes, and the rest is unexplained. V, J and clone size derive from that table, while D and trimming were established from the DNA sequence. In all, the sample holds tens of thousands of clones, and 90% of those were seen once. The ten largest make up about 12% of the sample.

The paper's findings and limits, for the study overall: How much clinical and demographic metadata was included differed by source and by participant, and the metadata was provided uncurated.

V and J are trimmed by 4 bases and 0 bases, and the gene matches miss 3 bases of the junction. The CDR3, cysteine through phenylalanine, is 15 amino acids long. Only the CDR3 portion is preserved as DNA: 45 bases, with reading frame beginning at the first base. Taken from the germline V gene (reference sequence), the CDR1 and CDR2 loops are SGHNT and YYREEE. This clonotype was obtained from a man between 65 and 85 years old with acute or convalescent COVID-19. The material sequenced was peripheral blood. This receptor chain uses TRBV5-4 and TRBJ2-1, with 8 middle bases fitting TRBD1. The sequenced DNA: TGTGCCAGCAGCGAGACAGGGGACTCCTACAATGAGCAGTTCTTC. Its amino acids are CASSETGDSYNEQFF.